This entry lists 28 T cell receptor beta chains sequenced from one sample in a study of control samples from healthy donors and cancer patients. TCRdb's copy holds only in-frame clones and misses some; the assay was immunoSEQ multiplex PCR. The sample shows approximately 110,000 clones, roughly 90% of them seen only once. The material sequenced was blood. The source of these receptors is a young woman in good health.

V and J are TRBV5-4 and TRBJ2-3; no clear D. Germline CDR1 and CDR2: SGHNT and YYREEE (reference sequence). The CDR3 spans 13 residues. V was trimmed by 1 base and J by 6 bases, leaving 9 bases between them. CDR3 region: CASSLRQADTQYF. The CDR3 nucleotides are TGTGCCAGCAGCTTGAGGCAGGCGGATACGCAGTATTTT.

This clone was recorded a few times. The chain combines TRBV6-1 with TRBJ2-7; a possible D gene is TRBD1 (6 bases). The CDR3 extends over 16 amino acids. Germline V gene sequence: CDR1 MNHNS, CDR2 SASEGT. Trimming stripped 2 bases from V and 4 bases from J, with 18 bases between. CDR3 nucleotides: TGTGCCAGCAGTGAATTTGGGGGCAGCCCCACATACGAGCAGTACTTC. Translation gives CASSEFGGSPTYEQYF.

This chain joins TRBV9 and TRBJ2-3; D unresolved. Germline V gene sequence: CDR1 SGDLS, CDR2 YYNGEE. V was shortened by 4 bases and J by 2 bases, with 5 bases between the two germline ends. This CDR3 is 12 amino acids long. CDR3 sequence reads: CASSFFTDTQYF. In DNA, the CDR3 is TGTGCCAGCAGCTTTTTCACAGATACGCAGTATTTT.

The chain recombines TRBV25-1 with TRBJ1-6; D gene uncertain. Trimming removed 8 bases at V and 6 bases at J, with 17 bases between. Looked up from germline, CDR1 is MGHDK and CDR2 is SYGVNS. CDR3 length: 15 amino acids. CDR3 sequence (DNA): TGTGCCAGCGCACCAGATGGGGAGGGTAATTCACCCCTCCACTTT. Translated: CASAPDGEGNSPLHF.

The V gene is TRBV7-2, the J gene TRBJ2-3; TRBD2 aligns across 10 bases. The V segment lost 1 base and the J segment 2 bases; nucleotides outside the gene matches: 3. CDR3 length: 16 residues. CDR1 SGHTA and CDR2 FQGNSA come from the germline V gene. The chain's CDR3 is CASSLGAGGPTDTQYF. CDR3 DNA sequence: TGTGCCAGCAGCTTAGGAGCGGGAGGGCCCACAGATACGCAGTATTTT. Based on the CDR3 plus reference TRBV7-2 and TRBJ2-3, the full variable domain is GAGVSQSPSNKVTEKGKDVELRCDPISGHTALYWYRQSLGQGLEFLIYFQGNSAPDKSGLPSDRFSAERTGGSVSTLTIQRTQQEDSAVYLCASSLGAGGPTDTQYFGPGTRLTVL.

A remark on this clone: The junction and the germline gene differ at one end; a read error may be behind it. The chain uses TRBV28 and TRBJ1-1; tentatively, D is TRBD1 (5 bases). Germline loops: CDR1 MDHEN, CDR2 SYDVKM. The CDR3 contains 12 residues. CDR3 residues: CASSRKPPGRSF. In nucleotides, the CDR3 is TGTGCCAGCAGCCGAAAACCCCCGGGACGGAGCTTT.

The chain combines TRBV24-1 with TRBJ1-1; 7 nucleotides align to TRBD1. Unmatched junction bases numbered 6, after V lost 8 bases and J lost 4 bases. CDR1 is KGHDR, CDR2 SFDVKD, per germline. This CDR3 has 13 amino acids. The CDR3 DNA sequence: TGTGCCACCACAAACAGGGGATTCACTGAAGCTTTCTTT. This gives the protein CATTNRGFTEAFF.

The rearrangement links TRBV4-3 to TRBJ2-3; D unclear. Germline V gives CDR1 LGHNA, CDR2 YSLEER. Trimming took 0 bases from V and 1 from J, leaving 5 bases between them. This CDR3 is 14 amino acids long. CDR3 loop: CASSQDLGTDTQYF. CDR3 nucleotide sequence: TGCGCCAGCAGCCAAGATCTCGGCACAGATACGCAGTATTTT.

The rearrangement joins TRBV24-1 to TRBJ1-1; 7 nucleotides line up with TRBD1. This CDR3 contains 13 residues. V trimming: 7 bases; J trimming: 4 bases; junction bases outside the gene matches: 5. Germline V CDR1 and CDR2: KGHDR, SFDVKD. Here the CDR3 reads CATRRTGSTEAFF. As DNA, the CDR3 is TGTGCCACCAGACGGACAGGTTCCACTGAAGCTTTCTTT.

The V and J genes are TRBV2 and TRBJ1-1; a possible D gene is TRBD1 (5 bases). Germline CDR1 reads SNHLY; CDR2 reads FYNNEI. The CDR3 sequence is 13 residues long. The V end lost 7 bases, the J end lost 11 bases, and 20 bases lay between the germline ends. The CDR3 region has the DNA TGTGCCAGCAACGAAAAGGGGACCCTGGCTGCTTTCTTT. Translated, it gives CASNEKGTLAAFF.

The chain has TRBV19 and TRBJ2-7, with 12 nucleotides matching TRBD2. Per the germline V gene, CDR1 is LNHDA and CDR2 is SQIVND (reference sequence). Germline trimming cut 5 bases from V and 3 bases from J; bases unmatched to any gene: 5. The CDR3 runs 15 residues. The CDR3 sequence: CASSPGLAGYYEQYF. The CDR3 coding sequence is TGTGCCAGTAGTCCCGGACTAGCGGGGTACTACGAGCAGTACTTC.

The gene calls are TRBV6-5 and TRBJ2-5, with D unresolved. This CDR3 spans 11 amino acids. Per the germline V gene, CDR1 is MNHEY and CDR2 is SVGAGI. The V end lost 4 bases, the J end lost 5 bases, and 5 bases lay between the germline ends. The DNA for the CDR3 is TGTGCCAGCAGTTTAGGGGAGACCCAGTACTTC. Amino acid sequence: CASSLGETQYF.

The chain is built from TRBV30 and TRBJ2-4; D unclear. The V and J ends lost 0 bases and 3 bases respectively, with 9 bases between them. Germline-derived CDR1 and CDR2 are GTSNPN and SVGIG (reference sequence). The CDR3 covers 14 residues. The CDR3 here is CAWSVPIDKNIQYF. DNA for the CDR3: TGTGCCTGGAGTGTACCTATCGACAAAAACATTCAGTACTTC.

The V call is TRBV4-2, the J call TRBJ1-6; no clear D. CDR1 LGHNA and CDR2 YNFKEQ come from the germline V gene. V was pared by 0 bases and J by 6 bases, with 9 bases between. The CDR3 has 15 amino acids. The CDR3 protein is CASSQEQYTNSPLHF. As DNA, the CDR3 is TGTGCCAGCAGCCAAGAACAGTATACTAATTCACCCCTCCACTTT.

V is TRBV4-1 and J is TRBJ2-3; 15 bases agree with TRBD2. CDR3 size: 18 residues. Germline trimming cut 4 bases from V and 3 bases from J; bases unmatched to any gene: 8. Germline V gives CDR1 MGHRA, CDR2 YSYEKL. The CDR3 DNA reads TGCGCCAGCAGCCGAGCTACCGGGACTAGCGGGAGGACAGATACGCAGTATTTT. Encoded protein: CASSRATGTSGRTDTQYF.

J is TRBJ1-5 and V is TRBV9; D perhaps matches TRBD1 (6 bases). CDR1 and CDR2 from the germline V gene are SGDLS and YYNGEE. This CDR3 has 19 residues. Trimming stripped 1 base from V and 2 bases from J, with 22 bases between. The CDR3 protein is CASSVPLFQGRVGNQPQHF. CDR3 in DNA: TGTGCCAGCAGCGTACCCCTGTTTCAGGGGAGGGTAGGCAATCAGCCCCAGCATTTT. Complete variable domain (other parts from reference TRBV9 and TRBJ1-5): DSGVTQTPKHLITATGQRVTLRCSPRSGDLSVYWYQQSLDQGLQFLIQYYNGEERAKGNILERFSAQQFPDLHSELNLSSLELGDSALYFCASSVPLFQGRVGNQPQHFGDGTRLSIL.

The genes are TRBV14 and TRBJ1-2, with 7 bases fitting TRBD1. Germline CDR1 is SGHDN and CDR2 is FVKESK. J was trimmed by 1 base and V by 3 bases; bases with no gene match: 11. The CDR3 is made up of 17 amino acids. The CDR3 DNA follows: TGTGCCAGCAGCCAGGAGGGACAGACGCTATTTAACTATGGCTACACCTTC. This codes for CASSQEGQTLFNYGYTF.

The V and J genes are TRBV18 and TRBJ2-3, with a weak D call TRBD1 (7 bases). CDR1 is KGHSH, CDR2 LQKENI, per germline. CDR3 length: 17 residues. Between the trimmed V and J ends, which lost 0 bases and 5 bases, there was a span of 18 bases. The CDR3 protein is CASSPPYTQGGRDTQYF. For the CDR3, the DNA is TGTGCCAGCTCACCACCGTATACGCAGGGGGGCAGAGATACGCAGTATTTT.

This chain connects TRBV18 to TRBJ2-3, with D unclear. CDR3 length: 15 residues. V lost 2 bases, J lost 0 bases, and 9 bases lay in between. The V gene's germline CDR1 is KGHSH and CDR2 LQKENI. The CDR3 DNA reads TGTGCCAGCTCACCAAGACGATCTAGCACAGATACGCAGTATTTT. This gives the protein CASSPRRSSTDTQYF.

The rearrangement uses TRBV6-5 and TRBJ2-3; D not certain. The CDR3 consists of 14 residues. Germline V gene sequence: CDR1 MNHEY, CDR2 SVGAGI. With 8 bases removed from V and 0 bases from J, the gap between germline ends came to 12 bases. The CDR3 sequence: CASRKTASTDTQYF. The CDR3 DNA is TGTGCCAGCCGGAAGACGGCTAGCACAGATACGCAGTATTTT.

The chain joins TRBV19 to TRBJ1-5; D call uncertain. Trimming shortened V by 3 bases and J by 6 bases, and 12 bases separated the two germline ends. The CDR3 covers 14 residues. Germline CDR1 is LNHDA and CDR2 is SQIVND (reference sequence). CDR3 amino acids: CASSMEVGGQPQHF. CDR3 nucleotide sequence: TGTGCCAGTAGTATGGAGGTGGGAGGTCAGCCCCAGCATTTT.

In nucleotides, the CDR3 is TGTGCCAGCAGCTTGGATACGATGCATGGCTACACCTTC. This codes for CASSLDTMHGYTF. The rearrangement uses TRBV5-6 and TRBJ1-2; D call uncertain. The CDR3 is 13 residues long. Germline CDR1 is SGHDT and CDR2 is YYEEEE. Trimming left V 0 bases short and J 6 bases short, with 9 bases between.

In this sample, this clone turned up once. V gene TRBV12-5 combines with J gene TRBJ2-1, with 11 bases lining up with TRBD1. Trimming removed 5 bases from V and 4 bases from J; junction bases left unmatched: 4. CDR3 length: 15 residues. CDR1 and CDR2 from the germline V gene are LGHNT and FRNRAP. CDR3 nucleotide sequence: TGTGCTAGTGGTGTCGGACAGGGGGCATACAATGAGCAGTTCTTC. Translated, it gives CASGVGQGAYNEQFF. Full variable domain (missing parts from reference TRBV12-5 and TRBJ2-1): DARVTQTPRHKVTEMGQEVTMRCQPILGHNTVFWYRQTMMQGLELLAYFRNRAPLDDSGMPKDRFSAEMPDATLATLKIQPSEPRDSAVYFCASGVGQGAYNEQFFGPGTRLTVL.

The V gene is TRBV7-9, the J gene TRBJ2-5; TRBD2 agrees at 8 bases. The CDR3 is 16 residues long. Germline loops: CDR1 SEHNR, CDR2 FQNEAQ (reference sequence). Germline trimming cut 5 bases from V and 5 bases from J; bases unmatched to any gene: 13. As DNA, the CDR3 is TGTGCCAGCAGCCTCGGTACCGGGACTAGATTGGAGACCCAGTACTTC. Amino acid sequence: CASSLGTGTRLETQYF.

The V gene is TRBV29-1, the J gene TRBJ2-7; 7 bases are shared with TRBD1. The CDR3 sequence is 13 residues long. CDR1 is SQVTM and CDR2 is ANQGSEA in the germline V gene. The J segment lost 0 bases and the V segment lost 7 bases, leaving 6 bases of the junction unmatched. The CDR3 here is CSAARDSSYEQYF. The CDR3 nucleotides are TGCAGCGCAGCCCGGGACAGCTCCTACGAGCAGTACTTC.

The gene calls are TRBV5-4 and TRBJ2-4; 8 positions agree with TRBD1. V shed 2 bases and J 0 bases; nucleotides not matched to a gene: 13. The germline V gene has CDR1 SGHNT and CDR2 YYREEE (reference sequence). The CDR3 extends over 19 amino acids. CDR3 sequence (DNA): TGTGCCAGCAGCTTCGGCGGACAGGGCAGGGGCCTAGCCAAAAACATTCAGTACTTC. Its protein product is CASSFGGQGRGLAKNIQYF. The entire variable domain, with the rest obtained from reference TRBV5-4 and TRBJ2-4, is as follows: ETGVTQSPTHLIKTRGQQVTLRCSSQSGHNTVSWYQQALGQGPQFIFQYYREEENGRGNFPPRFSGLQFPNYSSELNVNALELDDSALYLCASSFGGQGRGLAKNIQYFGAGTRLSVL.

The CDR3 bases are TGTGCCAGCAGAGGGGCCGGGGAGCTGTTTTTT. Its protein product is CASRGAGELFF. This rearrangement joins TRBV12-3 or TRBV12-4 to TRBJ2-2; the D gene is possibly TRBD1 (5 bases). V dropped 6 bases and J dropped 6 bases, with 5 bases sitting between them. This CDR3 region has 11 residues.

This rearrangement joins TRBV30 to TRBJ2-1; 11 bases map to TRBD2. V shed 3 bases and J 4 bases; nucleotides not matched to a gene: 5. This CDR3 region has 15 residues. Germline CDR1 is GTSNPN and CDR2 is SVGIG (reference sequence). The CDR3 coding sequence is TGTGCCTGGAGCCTCGGGACTAGCGGTTACAATGAGCAGTTCTTC. Translation: CAWSLGTSGYNEQFF.